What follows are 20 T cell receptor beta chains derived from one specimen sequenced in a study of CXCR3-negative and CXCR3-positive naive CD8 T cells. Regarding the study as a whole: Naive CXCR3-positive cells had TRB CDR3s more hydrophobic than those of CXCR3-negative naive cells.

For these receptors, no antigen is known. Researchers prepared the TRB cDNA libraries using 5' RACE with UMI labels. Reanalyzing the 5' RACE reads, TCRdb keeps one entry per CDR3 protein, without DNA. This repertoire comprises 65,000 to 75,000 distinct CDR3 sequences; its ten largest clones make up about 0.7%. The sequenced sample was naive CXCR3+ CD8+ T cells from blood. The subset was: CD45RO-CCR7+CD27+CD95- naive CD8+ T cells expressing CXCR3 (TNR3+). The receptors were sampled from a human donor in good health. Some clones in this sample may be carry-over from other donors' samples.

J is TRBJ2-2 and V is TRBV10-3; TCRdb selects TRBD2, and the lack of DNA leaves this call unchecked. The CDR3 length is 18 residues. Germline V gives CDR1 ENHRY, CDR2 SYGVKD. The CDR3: CAISESTAGGPVTGELFF.

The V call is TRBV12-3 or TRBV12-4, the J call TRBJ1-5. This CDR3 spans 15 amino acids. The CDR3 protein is CASSPGLLSNQPQHF.

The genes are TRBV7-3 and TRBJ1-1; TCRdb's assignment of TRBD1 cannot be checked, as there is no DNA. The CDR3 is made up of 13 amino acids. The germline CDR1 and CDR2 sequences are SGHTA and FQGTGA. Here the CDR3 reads CASSATGNTEAFF.

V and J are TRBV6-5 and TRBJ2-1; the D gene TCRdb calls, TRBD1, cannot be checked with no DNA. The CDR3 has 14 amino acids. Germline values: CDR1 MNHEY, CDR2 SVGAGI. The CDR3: CASSYGRSGNEQFF.

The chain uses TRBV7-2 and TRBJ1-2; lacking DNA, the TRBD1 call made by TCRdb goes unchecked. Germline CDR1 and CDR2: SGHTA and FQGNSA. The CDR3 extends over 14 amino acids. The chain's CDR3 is CASSGTGVINGYTF.

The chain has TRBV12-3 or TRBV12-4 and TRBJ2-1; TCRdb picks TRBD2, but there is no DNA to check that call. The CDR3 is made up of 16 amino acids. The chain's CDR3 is CASSLNSGGSYNEQFF.

CDR3 region: CASSPRGGGLEQYF. This sequence joins TRBV27 and TRBJ2-7; the D call from TCRdb, TRBD1, cannot be confirmed without DNA. The CDR3 totals 14 residues. Germline lookup yields CDR1 MNHEY and CDR2 SMNVEV (reference sequence).

The CDR3 sequence: CASSFPTKDRANTEAFF. This chain links TRBV6-5 with TRBJ1-1; TCRdb indicates TRBD1, and absent DNA this call remains unverified. The CDR3 has 17 amino acids. Germline loops: CDR1 MNHEY, CDR2 SVGAGI.

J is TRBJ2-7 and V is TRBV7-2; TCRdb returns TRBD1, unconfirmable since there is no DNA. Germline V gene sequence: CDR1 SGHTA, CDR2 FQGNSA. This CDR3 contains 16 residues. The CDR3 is CASSSPQTKSSYEQYF. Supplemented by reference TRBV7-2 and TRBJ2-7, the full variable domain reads GAGVSQSPSNKVTEKGKDVELRCDPISGHTALYWYRQSLGQGLEFLIYFQGNSAPDKSGLPSDRFSAERTGGSVSTLTIQRTQQEDSAVYLCASSSPQTKSSYEQYFGPGTRLTVT.

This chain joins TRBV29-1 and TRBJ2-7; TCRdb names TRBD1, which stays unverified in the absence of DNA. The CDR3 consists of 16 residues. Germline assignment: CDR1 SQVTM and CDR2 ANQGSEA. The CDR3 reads CSVAGTGGGYGHEQYF.

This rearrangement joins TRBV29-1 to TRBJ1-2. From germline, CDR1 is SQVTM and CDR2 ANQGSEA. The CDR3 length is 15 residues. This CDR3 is CSVELYGRQNYGYTF.

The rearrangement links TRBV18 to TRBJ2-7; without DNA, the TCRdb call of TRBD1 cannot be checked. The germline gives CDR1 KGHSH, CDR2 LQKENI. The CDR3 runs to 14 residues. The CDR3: CASSETTGSYEQYF.

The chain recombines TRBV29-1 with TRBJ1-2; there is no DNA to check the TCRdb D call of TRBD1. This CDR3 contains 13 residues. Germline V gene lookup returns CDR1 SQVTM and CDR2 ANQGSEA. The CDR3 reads CSVPRTGGSGYTF.

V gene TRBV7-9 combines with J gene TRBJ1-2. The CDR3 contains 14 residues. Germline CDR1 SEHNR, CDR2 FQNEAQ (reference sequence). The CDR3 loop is CASSLATANYGYTF.

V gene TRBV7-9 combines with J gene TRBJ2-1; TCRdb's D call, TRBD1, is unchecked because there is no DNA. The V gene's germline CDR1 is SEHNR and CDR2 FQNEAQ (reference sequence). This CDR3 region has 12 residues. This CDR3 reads CASRNTGQEQFF.

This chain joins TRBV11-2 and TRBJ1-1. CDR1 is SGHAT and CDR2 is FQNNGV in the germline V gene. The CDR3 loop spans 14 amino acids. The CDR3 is CASSLDLAEPEAFF.

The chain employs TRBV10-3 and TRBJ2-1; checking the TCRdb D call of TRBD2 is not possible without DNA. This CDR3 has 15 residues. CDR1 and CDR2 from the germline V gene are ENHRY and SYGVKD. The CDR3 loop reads CAISGWTSGDNEQFF.

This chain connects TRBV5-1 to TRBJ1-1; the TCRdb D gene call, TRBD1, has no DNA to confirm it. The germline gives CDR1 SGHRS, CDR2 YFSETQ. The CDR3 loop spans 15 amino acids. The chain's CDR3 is CASSLGQGALAEAFF.

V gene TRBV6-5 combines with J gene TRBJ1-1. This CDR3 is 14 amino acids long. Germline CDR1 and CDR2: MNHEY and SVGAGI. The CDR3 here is CASSQPGAHTEAFF.

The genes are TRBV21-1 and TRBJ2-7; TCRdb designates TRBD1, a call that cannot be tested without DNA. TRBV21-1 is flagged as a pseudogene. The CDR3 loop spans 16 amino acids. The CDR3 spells CASSKGLGTANYEQYF.